Following are 28 T cell receptor beta chains from one sample sequenced in a study of blood T cell repertoires in COVID-19. Sequenced by immunoSEQ multiplex PCR; TCRdb stores in-frame clones only, minus some. The data show 150,000 to 190,000 clones, around nine tenths seen once. Sequenced sample: peripheral blood. These receptors all come from a woman in her seventies with acute or convalescent COVID-19.

This chain connects TRBV29-1 to TRBJ2-3; 8 nucleotides align to TRBD1. V was clipped by 7 bases and J by 5 bases; unmatched bases: 5. Germline CDR1 is SQVTM and CDR2 is ANQGSEA. CDR3 length: 12 residues. This CDR3 reads CSGYRGIDTQYF. The CDR3 coding sequence is TGCAGCGGATACAGGGGGATAGATACGCAGTATTTT.

The gene calls are TRBV3-1 (or the pseudogene TRBV3-2) and TRBJ1-2; 8 nucleotides line up with TRBD1. The CDR3 runs 13 residues. Germline-derived CDR1 and CDR2 are LGHDT and YNNKEL (reference sequence). V was clipped by 4 bases and J by 8 bases; unmatched bases: 6. CDR3 sequence reads: CASSPDRGGGYTF. The CDR3 nucleotides read TGTGCCAGCAGCCCAGACAGGGGCGGCGGCTACACCTTC.

The V and J genes are TRBV15 and TRBJ1-3; tentative D call: TRBD1 (5 bases). The CDR3 consists of 16 residues. V was trimmed by 1 base and J by 3 bases, leaving 13 bases between them. Looked up from germline, CDR1 is LNHNV and CDR2 is YYDKDF (reference sequence). The CDR3 DNA follows: TGTGCCACCAGCAGAGCCGACAGACTTTTTGGAAACACCATATATTTT. Protein sequence: CATSRADRLFGNTIYF.

DNA of the CDR3: TGTGCCAGTAGTACGAGGGGACAGGGAGACCAGCCCCAGCATTTT. Translation gives CASSTRGQGDQPQHF. The chain recombines TRBV19 with TRBJ1-5; 9 nucleotides match TRBD1. J gave up 7 bases and V 4 bases, and 8 bases lay outside the gene matches. The germline gives CDR1 LNHDA, CDR2 SQIVND (reference sequence). The CDR3 is made up of 15 amino acids.

V gene TRBV3-1 (or the pseudogene TRBV3-2) combines with J gene TRBJ2-1; no firm D call. The CDR3 is 18 amino acids. Trimming stripped 0 bases from V and 0 bases from J, with 15 bases between. Germline lookup yields CDR1 LGHDT and CDR2 YNNKEL (reference sequence). The CDR3 DNA is TGTGCCAGCAGCCAAGATATCGCAGACAACAGCTCCTACAATGAGCAGTTCTTC. Its protein is CASSQDIADNSSYNEQFF.

This chain uses TRBV18 with TRBJ2-2; no clear D. The CDR3 has 14 residues. Germline V gene lookup returns CDR1 KGHSH and CDR2 LQKENI. Trimming removed 3 bases at V and 1 base at J, with 6 bases between. CDR3 in amino acids: CASSPSRNTGELFF. In DNA form, the CDR3 reads TGTGCCAGCTCACCTAGCAGGAACACCGGGGAGCTGTTTTTT.

The rearrangement links TRBV5-5 to TRBJ1-1; 7 bases line up with TRBD1. CDR1 is SGHKS and CDR2 is YYEKEE in the germline V gene (reference sequence). The CDR3 consists of 15 residues. V lost 2 bases to trimming and J lost 3 bases; unmatched junction nucleotides: 7. The CDR3 DNA reads as TGTGCCAGCAGCTTCCCCGACAGGGCGGACACTGAAGCTTTCTTT. Amino acid sequence: CASSFPDRADTEAFF. Variable domain in full (rest from reference TRBV5-5 and TRBJ1-1): DAGVTQSPTHLIKTRGQQVTLRCSPISGHKSVSWYQQVLGQGPQFIFQYYEKEERGRGNFPDRFSARQFPNYSSELNVNALLLGDSALYLCASSFPDRADTEAFFGQGTRLTVV.

The chain employs TRBV29-1 and TRBJ2-1, with a weak D call TRBD1 (5 bases). The CDR3 has 12 amino acids. CDR1 is SQVTM and CDR2 is ANQGSEA in the germline V gene. The V end was cut by 7 bases, the J end by 5 bases, with 12 bases between. The CDR3 nucleotides read TGCAGCGCCAAGCCAGGGAACAATGAGCAGTTCTTC. Its translation: CSAKPGNNEQFF.

The rearrangement uses TRBV11-2 and TRBJ1-4; D unclear. This CDR3 has 16 amino acids. The ends were cut back, 2 bases at V and 1 base at J, with 11 bases in the middle. Germline V gene data show CDR1 as SGHAT and CDR2 as FQNNGV. CDR3 nucleotide sequence: TGTGCCAGCAGCTTAACCGCGATTATAACTAATGAAAAACTGTTTTTT. Protein product: CASSLTAIITNEKLFF.

The chain has TRBV30 and TRBJ2-2, with D perhaps matching TRBD1 (6 bases). Germline CDR1 reads GTSNPN; CDR2 reads SVGIG (reference sequence). V shed 3 bases and J shed 6 bases, with 17 bases lying between them. The CDR3 contains 15 residues. This chain's CDR3 is CAWSLKAGAAGELFF. The DNA for the CDR3 is TGTGCCTGGAGCCTTAAGGCAGGGGCGGCCGGGGAGCTGTTTTTT.

The chain employs TRBV28 and TRBJ1-1; a possible D gene is TRBD1 (6 bases). This CDR3 comprises 13 residues. Trimming removed 5 bases at V and 10 bases at J, with 17 bases between. Germline CDR1 is MDHEN and CDR2 is SYDVKM. The CDR3 DNA follows: TGTGCCAGCAGTGTCAATCCAGGGGAGGGAGCTTTCTTT. Its translation is CASSVNPGEGAFF.

The J gene is TRBJ1-2, the V gene TRBV4-2; D might be TRBD1 (5 bases). This CDR3 comprises 15 residues. CDR1 LGHNA and CDR2 YNFKEQ come from the germline V gene. V was cut by 6 bases and J by 0 bases, with 14 bases left in between. CDR3 nucleotides: TGTGCCAGCAGGGGGGGTGGGGCTGCTAACTATGGCTACACCTTC. Amino acid sequence: CASRGGGAANYGYTF.

The chain combines TRBV6-1 with TRBJ2-2; TRBD1 matches at 8 bases. The CDR3 sequence is 15 residues long. CDR1 is MNHNS and CDR2 is SASEGT in the germline V gene. V was clipped by 2 bases and J by 5 bases; unmatched bases: 4. CDR3 nucleotide sequence: TGTGCCAGCAGTGAATACAGGGGGTCAACCGGGGAGCTGTTTTTT. This codes for CASSEYRGSTGELFF.

Only one count was recorded for this clone. This chain joins TRBV18 and TRBJ1-5, with 9 nucleotides matching TRBD1. The CDR3 is 16 amino acids. After removal of 5 bases from V and 3 bases from J, the junction contained 8 bases not matched to a gene. Germline V gene lookup returns CDR1 KGHSH and CDR2 LQKENI. The CDR3 protein is CASSWGDRGFNQPQHF. CDR3 coding DNA: TGTGCCAGCTCATGGGGAGACAGGGGGTTCAATCAGCCCCAGCATTTT.

V and J are TRBV15 and TRBJ2-4; D is possibly TRBD1 (5 bases). With 0 bases removed from V and 2 bases from J, the gap between germline ends came to 8 bases. CDR1 and CDR2 (germline): LNHNV, YYDKDF (reference sequence). The CDR3 runs 15 residues. The CDR3 nucleotides read TGTGCCACCAGCAGAGAGGCAGGGACCAAAAACATTCAGTACTTC. Encoded protein: CATSREAGTKNIQYF.

The J gene is TRBJ1-3, the V gene TRBV6-2 or TRBV6-3, with unresolved D. Germline V gives CDR1 MNHEY, CDR2 SVGEGT. The CDR3 is made up of 16 amino acids. The V end was cut by 0 bases, the J end by 1 base, with 10 bases between. In DNA form, the CDR3 reads TGTGCCAGCAGTTACTCTACAGTGAGATCTGGAAACACCATATATTTT. Its protein product is CASSYSTVRSGNTIYF.

V gene TRBV4-3 combines with J gene TRBJ1-3; 9 bases agree with TRBD1. The germline gives CDR1 LGHNA, CDR2 YSLEER. The CDR3 totals 17 residues. The J segment lost 4 bases and the V segment lost 0 bases, leaving 7 bases of the junction unmatched. CDR3 sequence: CASSQETGTGLGNTIYF. CDR3 sequence (DNA): TGCGCCAGCAGCCAAGAAACCGGGACAGGGTTAGGAAACACCATATATTTT.

The gene calls are TRBV30 and TRBJ1-5; D may be TRBD1 (5 bases). Per the germline V gene, CDR1 is GTSNPN and CDR2 is SVGIG (reference sequence). The CDR3 is made up of 12 amino acids. Trimming cost V 7 bases and J 1 base, with 8 bases left between them. In DNA, the CDR3 is TGTGCCTCCGGGGGGAGCAATCAGCCCCAGCATTTT. Amino acid sequence: CASGGSNQPQHF.

The V and J genes are TRBV18 and TRBJ1-2, with 7 positions matching TRBD1. The CDR3 is made up of 14 amino acids. From germline, CDR1 is KGHSH and CDR2 LQKENI. V shed 1 base, J shed 7 bases, and the junction held 6 bases outside the gene matches. The CDR3 DNA sequence: TGTGCCAGCTCACCACGGGCACAGGGGAGTGGCTACACCTTC. It specifies CASSPRAQGSGYTF.

The chain recombines TRBV2 with TRBJ1-6; the D is unclear. The CDR3 extends over 16 amino acids. From germline, CDR1 is SNHLY and CDR2 FYNNEI. Trimming removed 0 bases at V and 7 bases at J, with 13 bases between. The CDR3 DNA reads TGTGCCAGCAGTGAAGCGTTGCAGGCGCTGAATTCACCCCTCCACTTT. Translated: CASSEALQALNSPLHF.

The chain employs TRBV4-1 and TRBJ2-7; TRBD1 aligns across 10 bases. CDR1 and CDR2 from the germline V gene are MGHRA and YSYEKL. The CDR3 spans 15 residues. After removal of 0 bases from V and 3 bases from J, the junction contained 2 bases not matched to a gene. CDR3 DNA: TGCGCCAGCAGCCAAGAGGACAGGGGGATCTACGAGCAGTACTTC. Its protein is CASSQEDRGIYEQYF.

This clone was detected only once. This chain links TRBV7-9 with TRBJ1-5; TRBD1 matches 9 bases. The CDR3 runs to 16 residues. Germline values: CDR1 SEHNR, CDR2 FQNEAQ (reference sequence). Losses at the gene ends were 0 bases for V and 6 bases for J; bases not matched to a gene: 6. This CDR3 is CASSLAFGQGFQPQHF. DNA for the CDR3: TGTGCCAGCAGCTTAGCGTTTGGACAGGGGTTTCAGCCCCAGCATTTT.

A remark on this clone: The same CDR3 is also encoded by other DNA sequences in this sample. The chain recombines TRBV30 with TRBJ1-6; TRBD1 might be the D (5 bases). Germline lookup yields CDR1 GTSNPN and CDR2 SVGIG (reference sequence). The CDR3 runs 14 residues. Trimming pared 0 bases from V and 6 bases from J, leaving 9 bases between. CDR3 amino acids: CAWSVGGGNSPLHF. In DNA form, the CDR3 reads TGTGCCTGGAGTGTGGGGGGTGGTAATTCACCCCTCCACTTT.

The chain joins TRBV4-1 to TRBJ2-7, with a weak D call TRBD2 (7 bases). CDR3 length equals 14 residues. Trimming removed 8 bases at V and 0 bases at J, with 14 bases between. CDR1 is MGHRA and CDR2 is YSYEKL in the germline V gene. The CDR3, as DNA: TGCGCCAGCTCCCGGGGGGCCGGCTCCTACGAGCAGTACTTC. This codes for CASSRGAGSYEQYF.

The V gene is TRBV6-1, the J gene TRBJ2-3; D perhaps matches TRBD2 (5 bases). V lost 3 bases to trimming and J lost 4 bases, with 11 bases between them. The V gene's germline CDR1 is MNHNS and CDR2 SASEGT. The length of the CDR3 is 14 residues. The chain's CDR3 is CASSDNGVADTQYF. Here the CDR3 DNA reads TGTGCCAGCAGTGATAACGGGGTGGCAGATACGCAGTATTTT.

The chain is built from TRBV27 and TRBJ1-5; 9 positions agree with TRBD1. Germline CDR1 MNHEY, CDR2 SMNVEV (reference sequence). The CDR3 runs to 15 residues. V lost 2 bases, J lost 5 bases, and 4 bases stayed unmatched. The chain's CDR3 is CASSLTGQGYQPQHF. The CDR3 DNA follows: TGTGCCAGCAGTTTAACGGGACAGGGATATCAGCCCCAGCATTTT.

The V and J genes are TRBV11-2 and TRBJ1-1; 7 nucleotides align to TRBD1. Germline trimming cut 4 bases from V and 0 bases from J; bases unmatched to any gene: 11. Germline V lookup: CDR1 SGHAT, CDR2 FQNNGV. The CDR3 is 17 residues long. The CDR3 DNA reads TGTGCCAGCAGCTCCACCCGAACGGGACAGCTGAACACTGAAGCTTTCTTT. Encoded protein: CASSSTRTGQLNTEAFF.

The chain employs TRBV12-3 or TRBV12-4 and TRBJ2-2; D remains unclear. V was cut by 6 bases and J by 14 bases, with 10 bases left in between. The CDR3 totals 10 residues. CDR3 sequence (DNA): TGTGCCAGCAGGCACACGTCTCTGTTTTTT. Translated, it gives CASRHTSLFF.